The 30 T cell receptor beta chains below come from one sample, sequenced in a study of shared clonotypes between healthy human individuals (dated by TCRdb to 2018 to 2020). The library was produced with the immunoSEQ multiplex PCR assay. In its TCRdb copy, this immuneACCESS table keeps in-frame sequences only and misses some clones. Where compared with another copy, unresolved V genes explain less than half of these, and the others have no known cause. Present in this sample are around 2.1 million clones, around 95% of which were seen just once. Of the sample, roughly 0.13% falls within the top ten clones. Sequenced sample: naive CD4+ T cells sorted from blood. What this sample's cell subset or site label stands for: CD45RA+ positively selected. These receptors were collected from a man aged 18 to 30 in good health.

This chain connects TRBV28 to TRBJ1-6; possibly TRBD1 for D (5 bases). Trimming removed 6 bases at V and 8 bases at J, with 23 bases between. The germline gives CDR1 MDHEN, CDR2 SYDVKM. The CDR3 contains 17 residues. The CDR3 spells CASRPSPLRDIYSPLHF. The DNA for the CDR3 is TGTGCCAGCAGACCAAGCCCCCTCAGGGATATCTATTCACCCCTCCACTTT.

The gene calls are TRBV28 and TRBJ2-3; TRBD2 aligns across 13 bases. The V and J ends lost 2 bases and 8 bases, in that order; junction bases with no gene match: 4. The CDR3 extends over 15 amino acids. Germline V gene sequence: CDR1 MDHEN, CDR2 SYDVKM. CDR3: CASSLELAGGRTQYF. The CDR3 DNA sequence: TGTGCCAGCAGTTTAGAACTAGCGGGGGGGCGTACGCAGTATTTT.

This clone was found a few times. The genes are TRBV4-3 and TRBJ1-2; D is unresolved. Trimming shortened V by 1 base and J by 0 bases, and 9 bases separated the two germline ends. This CDR3 spans 15 amino acids. Per the germline V gene, CDR1 is LGHNA and CDR2 is YSLEER. The CDR3 loop reads CASSQVFTANYGYTF. The CDR3 region has the DNA TGCGCCAGCAGCCAAGTATTTACAGCTAACTATGGCTACACCTTC.

Concerning this clone itself: Other DNA sequences in this sample translate to the same CDR3. The CDR3 region has the DNA TGTGCCAGCTCACCCGGGAAGAACACTGAAGCTTTCTTT. Its translation: CASSPGKNTEAFF. The chain uses TRBV18 and TRBJ1-1, with D unresolved. Deletions cut 3 bases from V and 1 base from J, with 6 bases between. CDR1 is KGHSH, CDR2 LQKENI, per germline. This CDR3 spans 13 amino acids.

The J gene is TRBJ2-2, the V gene TRBV5-1; the D is unclear. Germline V gives CDR1 SGHRS, CDR2 YFSETQ. The CDR3 totals 15 residues. Deletions cut 3 bases from V and 0 bases from J, with 9 bases between. CDR3 protein: CASSYLTSNTGELFF. DNA for the CDR3: TGCGCCAGCAGCTATCTGACATCGAACACCGGGGAGCTGTTTTTT.

This sequence joins TRBV6-1 and TRBJ2-7; the match to TRBD2 covers 12 bases. J gave up 2 bases and V 5 bases, and 4 bases lay outside the gene matches. CDR1 is MNHNS and CDR2 is SASEGT in the germline V gene. The CDR3 runs to 15 residues. CDR3 nucleotide sequence: TGTGCCAGCAGTCAAGGACTAGCGGGAACCTACGAGCAGTACTTC. This translates into CASSQGLAGTYEQYF.

Comments on this clone: Other nucleotide sequences from this sample produce the same CDR3. The V call is TRBV18, the J call TRBJ2-7; D is uncertain. This CDR3 is built from 14 residues. The ends were cut back, 3 bases at V and 0 bases at J, with 9 bases in the middle. CDR1 and CDR2 (germline): KGHSH, LQKENI. CDR3: CASSPLGSSYEQYF. CDR3 nucleotides: TGTGCCAGCTCACCCCTAGGTAGCTCCTACGAGCAGTACTTC.

This chain's CDR3 is CASSEVGEGNQPQHF. CDR3 nucleotide sequence: TGTGCCAGCAGTGAAGTGGGGGAGGGCAATCAGCCCCAGCATTTT. This chain uses TRBV25-1 with TRBJ1-5; D perhaps matches TRBD1 (5 bases). The CDR3 is 15 amino acids. Germline CDR1 MGHDK, CDR2 SYGVNS. V lost 2 bases and J 2 bases, leaving 10 bases between the germline ends.

The rearrangement links TRBV20-1 to TRBJ2-1; D remains unclear. This CDR3 region has 10 residues. Per germline, CDR1 DFQATT and CDR2 SNEGSKA (reference sequence). V shed 6 bases and J shed 7 bases, with 7 bases lying between them. The CDR3 coding sequence is TGCAGTGCGCCGTGGAATGAGCAGTTCTTC. Translated: CSAPWNEQFF.

The gene calls are TRBV30 and TRBJ1-4; 8 bases line up with TRBD1. CDR3 length equals 14 residues. The germline V gene encodes CDR1 GTSNPN and CDR2 SVGIG (reference sequence). Trimming took 5 bases from V and 7 from J; bases not matched to a gene: 9. The CDR3 loop reads CAWGSQGAGEKLFF. DNA for the CDR3: TGTGCCTGGGGGAGTCAGGGGGCGGGTGAAAAACTGTTTTTT.

The V gene is TRBV7-9, the J gene TRBJ2-1; tentatively, D is TRBD2 (5 bases). CDR3 length: 14 amino acids. Germline V gene sequence: CDR1 SEHNR, CDR2 FQNEAQ (reference sequence). V lost 1 base, J lost 6 bases, and 10 bases lay in between. CDR3 region: CASSLEARANEQFF. The DNA of the CDR3 is TGTGCCAGCAGCTTAGAAGCGCGGGCCAATGAGCAGTTCTTC.

The genes are TRBV5-1 and TRBJ2-7; the D is unclear. Germline values: CDR1 SGHRS, CDR2 YFSETQ. This CDR3 region has 12 residues. V shed 3 bases and J shed 7 bases, with 11 bases lying between them. Here the CDR3 reads CASSSPGLEQYF. Here the CDR3 DNA reads TGCGCCAGCAGCTCCCCGGGCCTGGAGCAGTACTTC.

V usage is TRBV5-6 and J usage is TRBJ2-5; 9 bases line up with TRBD2. The CDR3 is 15 residues long. V gave up 0 bases and J gave up 2 bases; unmatched junction bases: 2. The germline CDR1 and CDR2 sequences are SGHDT and YYEEEE. The CDR3 loop reads CASSLGLAEQETQYF. The CDR3 region has the DNA TGTGCCAGCAGCTTGGGACTAGCGGAACAAGAGACCCAGTACTTC.

The gene calls are TRBV11-3 and TRBJ1-6; D is uncertain. Germline V gene sequence: CDR1 SGHNT, CDR2 YENEEA. V was pared by 5 bases and J by 9 bases, with 17 bases between. This CDR3 is 15 amino acids long. The CDR3 here is CASSVGRQGGSPLHF. Written as DNA, the CDR3 is TGTGCCAGCAGCGTCGGACGCCAAGGAGGTTCACCCCTCCACTTT.

Comments on this clone: In the same sample, other DNA sequences code for this CDR3. The chain employs TRBV20-1 and TRBJ1-1; D call uncertain. V lost 4 bases, J lost 1 base, and 4 bases lay in between. The CDR3 has 11 amino acids. CDR1 is DFQATT and CDR2 is SNEGSKA in the germline V gene (reference sequence). CDR3 protein: CSATPNTEAFF. The DNA for the CDR3 is TGCAGTGCTACACCGAACACTGAAGCTTTCTTT.

In DNA form, the CDR3 reads TGTGCCAGCAGCCCATTTCTCAGTCCGGTATGGGAGCAGTACTTC. Translating it yields CASSPFLSPVWEQYF. The V and J genes are TRBV11-3 and TRBJ2-7; D ambiguous. This CDR3 has 15 residues. Trimming pared 5 bases from V and 7 bases from J, leaving 21 bases between. Germline CDR1 is SGHNT and CDR2 is YENEEA.

V gene TRBV15 combines with J gene TRBJ2-1; D is undetermined. The V and J ends lost 3 bases and 8 bases respectively, with 14 bases between them. The CDR3 totals 14 residues. Germline assignment: CDR1 LNHNV and CDR2 YYDKDF (reference sequence). The CDR3, as DNA: TGTGCCACCAGCAGCTACGGGTTCCCCCATGAGCAGTTCTTC. Its protein is CATSSYGFPHEQFF.

The chain combines TRBV6-6 with TRBJ2-4; TRBD1 or TRBD2 may be the D gene (5 bases each). V lost 7 bases and J 9 bases, leaving 19 bases between the germline ends. The CDR3 loop spans 14 amino acids. Germline V gene data show CDR1 as MNHNY and CDR2 as SVGAGI (reference sequence). The CDR3 here is CASNPGPGTGIQYF. The CDR3 nucleotides are TGTGCCAGCAACCCAGGTCCAGGGACGGGCATTCAGTACTTC.

The sample holds a few counts of this clone. Other nucleotide sequences in the sample specify the same CDR3. The rearrangement links TRBV28 to TRBJ1-2, with no clear D. Germline V gene lookup returns CDR1 MDHEN and CDR2 SYDVKM. CDR3 length: 11 residues. V dropped 3 bases and J dropped 6 bases, with 5 bases sitting between them. The CDR3 sequence: CASSFEDGYTF. Here the CDR3 DNA reads TGTGCCAGCAGTTTCGAGGATGGCTACACCTTC.

This clone has a single count. This chain's CDR3 is CASSVPGQPNEKLFF. CDR3 DNA sequence: TGTGCCAGCAGCGTTCCGGGACAGCCTAATGAAAAACTGTTTTTT. The chain has TRBV6-1 and TRBJ1-4; 7 nucleotides match TRBD1. The ends lost 6 bases at V and 3 bases at J; junction bases unmatched: 7. The germline V gene encodes CDR1 MNHNS and CDR2 SASEGT. The CDR3 sequence is 15 residues long.

This chain links TRBV5-1 with TRBJ2-2, with a weak D call TRBD2 (5 bases). Germline CDR1 reads SGHRS; CDR2 reads YFSETQ. Trimming shortened V by 3 bases and J by 1 base, and 13 bases separated the two germline ends. The CDR3 extends over 16 amino acids. CDR3: CASSSASSRNTGELFF. The CDR3 coding sequence is TGCGCCAGCAGCTCTGCTAGCAGCCGGAACACCGGGGAGCTGTTTTTT.

This chain's CDR3 is CASSRSTGVTGELFF. CDR3 coding DNA: TGTGCCAGTAGTAGGAGTACAGGGGTCACCGGGGAGCTGTTTTTT. The genes are TRBV19 and TRBJ2-2; the match to TRBD1 covers 7 bases. The trim removed 4 bases at V and 4 bases at J, leaving 6 bases unmatched. The CDR3 consists of 15 residues. Germline CDR1 is LNHDA and CDR2 is SQIVND (reference sequence).

J is TRBJ1-5 and V is TRBV14; TRBD1 might be the D (5 bases). The V end was cut by 0 bases, the J end by 7 bases, with 16 bases between. The germline CDR1 and CDR2 sequences are SGHDN and FVKESK. The CDR3 is 16 amino acids. This chain's CDR3 is CASSQDRGDFLQPQHF. CDR3 sequence (DNA): TGTGCCAGCAGCCAAGATAGGGGAGATTTCTTGCAGCCCCAGCATTTT.

This chain links TRBV11-2 with TRBJ2-2; 7 bases map to TRBD2. Trimming took 7 bases from V and 5 from J; bases not matched to a gene: 7. CDR3 length: 14 amino acids. Per germline, CDR1 SGHAT and CDR2 FQNNGV. This chain's CDR3 is CASTREVGTGELFF. The CDR3 DNA reads as TGTGCCAGCACCCGGGAGGTTGGGACCGGGGAGCTGTTTTTT. The whole variable domain, filled in from reference TRBV11-2 and TRBJ2-2, reads EAGVAQSPRYKIIEKRQSVAFWCNPISGHATLYWYQQILGQGPKLLIQFQNNGVVDDSQLPKDRFSAERLKGVDSTLKIQPAKLEDSAVYLCASTREVGTGELFFGEGSRLTVL.

The CDR3 region is CASRTAGDRSANYGYTF. The DNA of the CDR3 is TGTGCCAGCAGGACCGCAGGGGACAGGAGCGCTAACTATGGCTACACCTTC. The chain uses TRBV9 and TRBJ1-2; 8 bases fit TRBD1. The CDR3 sequence is 17 residues long. Germline V lookup: CDR1 SGDLS, CDR2 YYNGEE. With V trimmed by 5 bases and J by 0 bases, 12 bases remained unmatched.

V is TRBV30 and J is TRBJ2-2; TRBD1 agrees at 7 bases. The junction had 3 bases not matched to a gene; V was cut back by 7 bases and J by 1 base. CDR1 and CDR2 from the germline V gene are GTSNPN and SVGIG (reference sequence). The CDR3 covers 13 residues. The CDR3 here is CAFGDRNTGELFF. CDR3 sequence (DNA): TGTGCCTTCGGGGACAGGAACACCGGGGAGCTGTTTTTT.

This sequence joins TRBV10-3 and TRBJ1-1; TRBD1 aligns across 8 bases. From germline, CDR1 is ENHRY and CDR2 SYGVKD. The CDR3 covers 14 residues. V shed 6 bases, J shed 3 bases, and the junction held 6 bases outside the gene matches. The CDR3 sequence: CAISRQGRDTEAFF. The CDR3 DNA follows: TGTGCCATCAGCAGACAGGGGAGGGACACTGAAGCTTTCTTT.

This rearrangement joins TRBV6-1 to TRBJ2-2; a possible D gene is TRBD2 (7 bases). In germline, CDR1 is MNHNS, CDR2 SASEGT. This CDR3 is 13 amino acids long. V lost 8 bases, J lost 3 bases, and 10 bases lay in between. The CDR3 nucleotides read TGTGCCAGCCGGGGGGCCTACACCGGGGAGCTGTTTTTT. Protein sequence: CASRGAYTGELFF.

V is TRBV10-1 and J is TRBJ2-3; TRBD2 matches 9 bases. The CDR3 runs 14 residues. Germline trimming cut 10 bases from V and 4 bases from J; bases unmatched to any gene: 9. CDR1 and CDR2 from the germline V gene are WNHNN and SYGVQD (reference sequence). CDR3 sequence (DNA): TGCGCCACCTGGATAGCGGGAGAGGCAGATACGCAGTATTTT. Amino acid sequence: CATWIAGEADTQYF.

The chain uses TRBV10-3 and TRBJ2-1; D tentatively reads TRBD1 or TRBD2 (5 bases each). Trimming cost V 7 bases and J 0 bases, with 16 bases left between them. The germline V gene has CDR1 ENHRY and CDR2 SYGVKD. The CDR3 sequence is 16 residues long. This chain's CDR3 is CAIMDRDLSSYNEQFF. CDR3 nucleotides: TGTGCCATCATGGATCGGGACCTCAGCTCCTACAATGAGCAGTTCTTC.